A selection of T cell receptor beta chains follows, all from one sample in a study of cytomegalovirus exposure and HLA in healthy donors. Profiled with immunoSEQ multiplex PCR; TCRdb holds only in-frame clones, not every one. Altogether approximately 260,000 clones are present, around 88% being singletons, with the ten largest covering 1% to 1.5%. Sequenced input: PBMCs. These receptors were taken from a woman aged 25 to 45 in good health and CMV-seropositive. Each CDR3 is given with its conserved first and last residue. The order of the fields is J gene, D gene, clone size, V gene, CDR3 protein, CDR3 DNA. A D gene is named only where the DNA matches it firmly. Size tells how often a clone was seen (once, few, many) or the class of an expanded clone, and some rows leave it out.

TRBJ2-7 | TRBD1 | - | TRBV6-1 | CASKADRGLYEQYF | TGTGCCAGCAAGGCCGACAGGGGGCTATACGAGCAGTACTTC
TRBJ1-5 | - | - | TRBV18 | CASSPGGSRSNQPQHF | TGTGCCAGCTCACCAGGCGGGAGTAGAAGCAATCAGCCCCAGCATTTT
TRBJ2-7 | - | - | TRBV5-1 | CASSLAESLAYEQYF | TGCGCCAGCAGCTTGGCCGAAAGTTTAGCCTACGAGCAGTACTTC
TRBJ2-1 | TRBD2 | - | TRBV9 | CASSLAGTFNEQFF | TGTGCCAGCTCCCTAGCGGGAACCTTCAATGAGCAGTTCTTC
TRBJ1-4 | TRBD1 | - | TRBV7-9 | CASSLGQVNEKLFF | TGTGCCAGCAGCTTGGGACAGGTGAATGAAAAACTGTTTTTT
TRBJ2-5 | - | few | TRBV5-1 | CASSLAVQETQYF | TGCGCCAGCAGCTTGGCAGTCCAAGAGACCCAGTACTTC
TRBJ2-3 | - | - | TRBV25-1 | CASSGSQGFADTQYF | TGTGCCAGCAGTGGGTCACAGGGTTTCGCAGATACGCAGTATTTT
TRBJ2-2 | - | once | TRBV5-1 | CASSLVQSTGELFF | TGCGCCAGCAGCTTGGTTCAGTCCACCGGGGAGCTGTTTTTT
TRBJ2-7 | - | - | TRBV5-4 | CASTRRTGEQYF | TGTGCCAGCACTCGGAGGACGGGCGAGCAGTACTTC
TRBJ1-1 | - | - | TRBV28 | CASSLRSQGPEAFF | TGTGCCAGCAGTCTCCGCTCACAGGGACCCGAAGCTTTCTTT
TRBJ1-2 | TRBD1 | - | TRBV13 | CASSLGRTGARYGYTF | TGTGCCAGCAGCTTAGGAAGGACAGGTGCCAGATATGGCTACACCTTC
TRBJ2-1 | TRBD2 | - | TRBV9 | CASSAEDRRGLARNEQFF | TGTGCCAGCAGCGCCGAAGACAGGAGGGGACTAGCCCGAAATGAGCAGTTCTTC
TRBJ2-5 | TRBD2 | - | TRBV5-1 | CASSAGTSGSMGETQYF | TGCGCCAGCAGCGCCGGCACTAGCGGGAGTATGGGAGAGACCCAGTACTTC
TRBJ2-7 | TRBD2 | - | TRBV4-1 | CASSPVLAGGKSSYEQYF | TGCGCCAGCAGCCCGGTACTAGCGGGAGGGAAAAGCTCCTACGAGCAGTACTTC
TRBJ2-5 | - | - | TRBV7-8 | CASSLDRGETQYF | TGTGCCAGCAGCTTAGATCGAGGGGAGACCCAGTACTTC
TRBJ2-7 | TRBD2 | - | TRBV11-2 | CASSSWTSGSFNEQYF | TGTGCCAGCAGCTCCTGGACTAGCGGGAGCTTCAACGAGCAGTACTTC
TRBJ2-2 | TRBD2 | - | TRBV4-2 | CASSQDGGLAGTGELFF | TGTGCCAGCAGCCAAGATGGGGGACTAGCGGGAACCGGGGAGCTGTTTTTT
TRBJ2-7 | - | once | TRBV23-1 | CASTLSGEGREQYF | TGCGCCAGCACCCTGTCAGGGGAAGGTCGCGAGCAGTACTTC
TRBJ2-1 | TRBD2 | - | TRBV5-1 | CASSLAGASGRIYNEQFF | TGCGCCAGCAGCTTGGCCGGGGCTAGCGGGAGGATTTACAATGAGCAGTTCTTC
TRBJ2-5 | TRBD2 | - | TRBV11-2 | CASSLVGWTSGQETQYF | TGTGCCAGCAGCTTAGTTGGGTGGACTAGCGGCCAAGAGACCCAGTACTTC
TRBJ2-1 | TRBD2 | - | TRBV19 | CASSLPIRTSGSSEQFF | TGTGCCAGTAGCCTTCCTATCCGGACTAGCGGGAGTAGTGAGCAGTTCTTC
TRBJ1-1 | - | - | TRBV30 | CAWTGENTEAFF | TGTGCCTGGACAGGGGAGAACACTGAAGCTTTCTTT
TRBJ1-1 | TRBD1 | - | TRBV6-6 | CASSRQGLLTEAFF | TGTGCCAGCAGTCGACAGGGCTTGTTGACTGAAGCTTTCTTT
TRBJ2-7 | - | - | TRBV11-3 | CASSLEFGRSYEQYF | TGTGCCAGCAGCTTAGAATTCGGGAGATCTTACGAGCAGTACTTC
TRBJ1-2 | - | - | TRBV7-8 | CASSLEQGSGYTF | TGTGCCAGCAGCTTAGAGCAGGGCTCTGGCTACACCTTC
TRBJ2-1 | TRBD2 | - | TRBV18 | CASSPPGAGVRANEQFF | TGTGCCAGCTCACCCCCCGGCGCGGGAGTTAGGGCAAATGAGCAGTTCTTC
TRBJ2-1 | - | - | TRBV27 | CASSLDSVRSYNEQFF | TGTGCCAGCAGTTTGGACTCAGTACGCTCCTACAATGAGCAGTTCTTC
TRBJ1-1 | TRBD1 | - | TRBV5-4 | CASSLGGGGYTEAFF | TGTGCCAGCAGCTTGGGAGGGGGCGGGTACACTGAAGCTTTCTTT